Listed here are 30 T cell receptor beta chains from one sample, sequenced in a study of shared T cell receptors in the human thymus. TCRdb keeps only in-frame clones here, not all; method: immunoSEQ multiplex PCR. The data show 700,000 to 750,000 clones, with approximately 83% seen just once and under 0.012% held by the top ten. This sample was also put to use in a study of human thymus T cells.

The source material was thymocytes. These receptors were taken from a girl less than two years old with a congenital heart defect.

The chain has TRBV5-1 and TRBJ1-2, with D maybe TRBD1 (5 bases). CDR1 and CDR2 from the germline V gene are SGHRS and YFSETQ. Trimming left V 3 bases short and J 4 bases short, with 10 bases between. This CDR3 contains 13 residues. The CDR3 here is CASSWADSYGYTF. In DNA form, the CDR3 reads TGCGCCAGCAGCTGGGCCGACAGCTATGGCTACACCTTC.

This clone appeared a single time. The chain employs TRBV5-8 and TRBJ1-6; D is unresolved. Between the trimmed V and J ends, which lost 3 bases and 9 bases, there was a span of 25 bases. The CDR3 is 18 residues long. Germline CDR1 is SGHTS and CDR2 is YDEGEE. The CDR3 DNA follows: TGTGCCAGCAGCTCCCCGATGCAAGTGTTAAGCGGTGGTTCACCCCTCCACTTT. This sequence encodes CASSSPMQVLSGGSPLHF.

CDR3 DNA: TGTGCCAGCAGCTCCTCAGAGCCACTAGACTATGAGCAGTTCTTC. Its translation is CASSSSEPLDYEQFF. The V gene is TRBV7-9, the J gene TRBJ2-1, with D possibly matching TRBD2 (5 bases). The ends were cut back, 4 bases at V and 8 bases at J, with 18 bases in the middle. CDR3 length equals 15 residues. Germline values: CDR1 SEHNR, CDR2 FQNEAQ (reference sequence).

This sequence joins TRBV7-2 and TRBJ2-7, with 11 nucleotides matching TRBD1. V lost 0 bases to trimming and J lost 3 bases; unmatched junction nucleotides: 1. Germline loops: CDR1 SGHTA, CDR2 FQGNSA. The CDR3 loop spans 15 amino acids. The CDR3 nucleotides are TGTGCCAGCAGCTTAGCGGGACAGGGGGTCTACGAGCAGTACTTC. Amino acids: CASSLAGQGVYEQYF.

V and J are TRBV5-1 and TRBJ2-3; D possibly corresponds to TRBD2 (6 bases). Germline CDR1 reads SGHRS; CDR2 reads YFSETQ. V was shortened by 1 base and J by 0 bases, with 12 bases between the two germline ends. The CDR3 has 16 residues. The CDR3 nucleotides are TGCGCCAGCAGCTTGTTGGTGGGACTGAGCACAGATACGCAGTATTTT. It yields the protein CASSLLVGLSTDTQYF.

This chain joins TRBV6-5 and TRBJ1-1; D gene unclear. The length of the CDR3 is 13 residues. V was cut by 2 bases and J by 8 bases, with 12 bases left in between. Germline-derived CDR1 and CDR2 are MNHEY and SVGAGI. CDR3 region: CASSYPYGGEAFF. The CDR3 bases are TGTGCCAGCAGTTACCCTTATGGAGGCGAAGCTTTCTTT.

The chain employs TRBV18 and TRBJ1-1; TRBD1 agrees at 9 bases. V dropped 5 bases and J dropped 1; count of bases not matched to a gene: 11. CDR1 is KGHSH, CDR2 LQKENI, per germline. The CDR3 totals 17 residues. The CDR3 reads CASSSGTGSRENTEAFF. CDR3 coding DNA: TGTGCCAGCTCATCTGGGACAGGGTCTCGAGAGAACACTGAAGCTTTCTTT.

CDR3 sequence (DNA): TGCGCCAGCACTCCAGCGAACACCGGGGAGCTGTTTTTT. Protein product: CASTPANTGELFF. The rearrangement links TRBV10-2 to TRBJ2-2; D is unresolved. Germline V CDR1 and CDR2: WSHSY, SAAADI. Trimming took 7 bases from V and 0 from J, leaving 6 bases between them. CDR3 length: 13 amino acids.

J is TRBJ1-6 and V is TRBV19, with TRBD1 identical over 9 bases. CDR3 length: 13 amino acids. V lost 9 bases and J lost 9; bases outside the gene matches: 6. Germline assignment: CDR1 LNHDA and CDR2 SQIVND (reference sequence). CDR3 in amino acids: CASTQGAGSPLHF. CDR3 sequence (DNA): TGTGCCAGCACACAGGGGGCGGGTTCACCCCTCCACTTT.

The rearrangement uses TRBV5-1 and TRBJ1-1; D not certain. The germline V and J ends were trimmed by 0 bases and 1 base, with 25 bases remaining between them. This CDR3 contains 20 residues. From germline, CDR1 is SGHRS and CDR2 YFSETQ. In nucleotides, the CDR3 is TGCGCCAGCAGCTTGGATCGGGAATCTGAGCAAGGCGTCGAGAACACTGAAGCTTTCTTT. It specifies CASSLDRESEQGVENTEAFF.

The chain couples TRBV12-5 to TRBJ1-2, with TRBD1 as a possible D gene (5 bases). CDR3 length: 15 residues. Germline values: CDR1 LGHNT, CDR2 FRNRAP. The V end was cut by 6 bases, the J end by 3 bases, with 17 bases between. CDR3 bases: TGTGCTAGTGGCCGCCATACAGGTTCAGACTATGGCTACACCTTC. It codes for CASGRHTGSDYGYTF. Full variable domain (rest looked up from reference TRBV12-5 and TRBJ1-2): DARVTQTPRHKVTEMGQEVTMRCQPILGHNTVFWYRQTMMQGLELLAYFRNRAPLDDSGMPKDRFSAEMPDATLATLKIQPSEPRDSAVYFCASGRHTGSDYGYTFGSGTRLTVV.

The chain combines TRBV19 with TRBJ2-3; TRBD2 matches 7 bases. V trimming: 3 bases; J trimming: 1 base; junction bases outside the gene matches: 7. CDR1 is LNHDA, CDR2 SQIVND, per germline (reference sequence). The CDR3 totals 16 residues. The CDR3, as DNA: TGTGCCAGTAGTATGGGACTACCTGGAGGCACAGATACGCAGTATTTT. This translates into CASSMGLPGGTDTQYF.

This chain joins TRBV4-1 and TRBJ2-1; 7 bases agree with TRBD1. The CDR3 spans 18 residues. Trimming at V came to 3 bases and at J to 2 bases, leaving 13 bases not matched to a gene. Germline V gene sequence: CDR1 MGHRA, CDR2 YSYEKL. CDR3: CASSHPKGDRKPYNEQFF. DNA for the CDR3: TGCGCCAGCAGCCACCCAAAGGGGGACAGAAAACCCTACAATGAGCAGTTCTTC.

This clone was seen more than once but under ten times. The rearrangement uses TRBV10-3 and TRBJ2-3, with 7 bases aligning to TRBD2. The junction had 3 bases not matched to a gene; V was cut back by 9 bases and J by 0 bases. The CDR3 is 13 amino acids. Germline V gives CDR1 ENHRY, CDR2 SYGVKD. The CDR3 DNA sequence: TGTGCCATTCGGGGGGACAGCACAGATACGCAGTATTTT. Protein: CAIRGDSTDTQYF.

The chain combines TRBV6-5 with TRBJ1-2; D remains ambiguous. Per the germline V gene, CDR1 is MNHEY and CDR2 is SVGAGI. The germline V and J ends were trimmed by 7 bases and 4 bases, with 19 bases remaining between them. The CDR3 has 15 amino acids. CDR3 DNA: TGTGCCAGCACCCTAAGGAAGCAGGCCACCTATGGCTACACCTTC. Translation: CASTLRKQATYGYTF.

The chain recombines TRBV19 with TRBJ2-7, with 9 bases aligning to TRBD1. Germline V lookup: CDR1 LNHDA, CDR2 SQIVND (reference sequence). Losses at the gene ends were 7 bases for V and 6 bases for J; bases not matched to a gene: 10. The CDR3 consists of 14 residues. CDR3 residues: CASTAQGALVEQYF. CDR3 nucleotide sequence: TGTGCCAGTACCGCACAGGGGGCGTTGGTCGAGCAGTACTTC.

The V and J genes are TRBV6-4 and TRBJ2-2; 8 positions match TRBD1. Trimming took 10 bases from V and 5 from J; bases not matched to a gene: 12. Germline CDR1 is MRHNA and CDR2 is SNTAGT. The CDR3 loop spans 15 amino acids. CDR3 residues: CATKETGVGTGELFF. In DNA form, the CDR3 reads TGTGCCACCAAAGAGACAGGGGTTGGGACCGGGGAGCTGTTTTTT.

The chain couples TRBV7-2 to TRBJ2-7; 11 nucleotides agree with TRBD2. The CDR3 is 18 residues long. Germline CDR1 is SGHTA and CDR2 is FQGNSA. Trimming took 1 base from V and 0 from J; bases not matched to a gene: 8. DNA of the CDR3: TGTGCCAGCAGCTTAGGGCTAGCGGGGGGCACAAGCTCCTACGAGCAGTACTTC. It is translated as CASSLGLAGGTSSYEQYF.

The V call is TRBV7-8, the J call TRBJ2-7; possible D gene TRBD1, 6 bases. Trimming stripped 2 bases from V and 0 bases from J, with 14 bases between. Germline CDR1 reads SGHVS; CDR2 reads FQNEAQ. There are 16 residues in the CDR3. Written as DNA, the CDR3 is TGTGCCAGCAGCTTAATCGCCACAGGGAGCTCCTACGAGCAGTACTTC. Residues: CASSLIATGSSYEQYF.

This clone has only a few counts. V is TRBV18 and J is TRBJ1-5; D gene ambiguous. Germline V CDR1 and CDR2: KGHSH, LQKENI. The CDR3 contains 15 residues. Trimming removed 4 bases from V and 1 base from J, with 11 bases in between. The chain's CDR3 is CASSLRRRSNQPQHF. DNA for the CDR3: TGTGCCAGCTCACTGCGACGGAGAAGCAATCAGCCCCAGCATTTT.

This clone was counted a few times. This chain connects TRBV5-1 to TRBJ1-1; 8 positions match TRBD1. The CDR3 runs to 16 residues. J was trimmed by 3 bases and V by 8 bases; bases with no gene match: 15. Per the germline V gene, CDR1 is SGHRS and CDR2 is YFSETQ. CDR3 protein: CARSTLTGGWDTEAFF. CDR3 coding DNA: TGCGCCAGAAGCACTTTAACAGGGGGTTGGGACACTGAAGCTTTCTTT.

V gene TRBV5-4 combines with J gene TRBJ1-1; no clear D. Per germline, CDR1 SGHNT and CDR2 YYREEE (reference sequence). CDR3 length: 15 residues. The germline V and J ends were trimmed by 0 bases and 0 bases, with 9 bases remaining between them. Here the CDR3 DNA reads TGTGCCAGCAGCTTGGGCGACACCATGAACACTGAAGCTTTCTTT. Protein: CASSLGDTMNTEAFF.

V gene TRBV4-1 combines with J gene TRBJ2-1; D is possibly TRBD1 (6 bases). V lost 1 base and J lost 8, with 9 bases in between. The V gene's germline CDR1 is MGHRA and CDR2 YSYEKL. The CDR3 length is 13 residues. As DNA, the CDR3 is TGCGCCAGCAGCCAAGGACAGGAGGATGAGCAGTTCTTC. Translation: CASSQGQEDEQFF.

J is TRBJ1-6 and V is TRBV28, with unresolved D. CDR1 and CDR2 (germline): MDHEN, SYDVKM. V shed 6 bases and J shed 0 bases, with 15 bases lying between them. This CDR3 comprises 17 residues. The CDR3 bases are TGTGCCAGCAGGGATCGGGAAAGGAGCTCCTATAATTCACCCCTCCACTTT. It is translated as CASRDRERSSYNSPLHF.

The chain combines TRBV13 with TRBJ2-1, with 8 bases aligning to TRBD2. The length of the CDR3 is 14 residues. Trimming at V came to 2 bases and at J to 12 bases, leaving 9 bases not matched to a gene. Germline lookup yields CDR1 PRHDT and CDR2 FYEKMQ (reference sequence). DNA of the CDR3: TGTGCCAGCAGCTTATTCGGGGGGGCCTTTGGGCAGTTCTTC. Translated: CASSLFGGAFGQFF. Looking up the rest from reference TRBV13 and TRBJ2-1 gives the full variable domain: AAGVIQSPRHLIKEKRETATLKCYPIPRHDTVYWYQQGPGQDPQFLISFYEKMQSDKGSIPDRFSAQQFSDYHSELNMSSLELGDSALYFCASSLFGGAFGQFFGPGTRLTVL.

This chain joins TRBV10-3 and TRBJ1-1, with 9 bases identical to TRBD1. Trimming took 7 bases from V and 6 from J; bases not matched to a gene: 12. Germline CDR1 is ENHRY and CDR2 is SYGVKD. The CDR3 totals 15 residues. CDR3 residues: CAIKGTGPSAAEAFF. CDR3 sequence (DNA): TGTGCCATCAAGGGGACAGGGCCCTCCGCTGCTGAAGCTTTCTTT.

V is TRBV12-5 and J is TRBJ1-5, with 7 bases fitting TRBD1. The V and J ends lost 0 bases and 3 bases, in that order; junction bases with no gene match: 8. Germline values: CDR1 LGHNT, CDR2 FRNRAP. This CDR3 comprises 17 residues. CDR3 sequence (DNA): TGTGCTAGTGGTTTGGTAAGCCCAGGGGGTCCCAATCAGCCCCAGCATTTT. It codes for CASGLVSPGGPNQPQHF.

This chain uses TRBV4-1 with TRBJ1-5, with D possibly being TRBD1 (5 bases). CDR3 length: 16 residues. Trimming took off 0 bases at V and 9 bases at J, with 18 bases between the two ends. Germline V gives CDR1 MGHRA, CDR2 YSYEKL. The CDR3 sequence is CASSQDRLGGGVPQHF. CDR3 coding DNA: TGCGCCAGCAGCCAAGATCGTTTGGGGGGTGGTGTGCCCCAGCATTTT.

In its sample, this clone was seen once. This rearrangement joins TRBV4-3 to TRBJ1-5; maybe TRBD1 (6 bases). CDR1 is LGHNA, CDR2 YSLEER, per germline. This CDR3 region has 14 residues. The V end was cut by 3 bases, the J end by 9 bases, with 15 bases between. The CDR3 DNA reads as TGCGCCAGCAGCCAGCTAAGGGGGTTTCCGCCCCAGCATTTT. Protein: CASSQLRGFPPQHF.

This clone was observed a handful of times. Written as DNA, the CDR3 is TGTGCCACCAGCAGAGATGAGGAATATAGCAATCAGCCCCAGCATTTT. Translation gives CATSRDEEYSNQPQHF. The V call is TRBV15, the J call TRBJ1-5; D not certain. V lost 0 bases, J lost 0 bases, and 9 bases lay in between. This CDR3 region has 16 residues. Germline V gives CDR1 LNHNV, CDR2 YYDKDF (reference sequence).